A selection of T cell receptor beta chains follows, all from one sample in a study of T cells in Graves' hyperthyroidism and ophthalmopathy. TCRdb reanalysed the multiplex PCR reads using MiXCR and keeps one entry per CDR3 protein. The profile covers more than 500,000 distinct CDR3 sequences, with 12% to 15% appearing a single time and approximately 13% taken by the ten largest. The sequenced sample was blood. The receptors stem from a woman between 40 and 50 years old with Graves' hyperthyroidism. CDR3s include the opening cysteine and the closing phenylalanine or tryptophan. A D gene is named only where the DNA matches it firmly. Only part of the rows carry a size: once, few, many, or a class if the clone is expanded.

V	D	J	length	size	DNA	CDR3
TRBV5-6	-	TRBJ1-5	16	few	TGTGCCAGCAGCTTTGAGCAGGGAGGTAGAAATCAGCCCCAGCATTTT	CASSFEQGGRNQPQHF
TRBV3-1	-	TRBJ2-3	14	many	TGTGCCAGCAGCCCGAGGCCTACCACAGATACGCAGTATTTT	CASSPRPTTDTQYF
TRBV11-3	TRBD1	TRBJ2-7	15	-	TGTGCCAGCAGCTTATTACCGACAGGGGACTACGAGCAGTACTTC	CASSLLPTGDYEQYF
TRBV27	-	TRBJ2-3	20	many	TGTGCCAGCAGTCCCCCTGGTTTATTGGCGGAGCCTAGGCGTACAGATACGCAGTATTTT	CASSPPGLLAEPRRTDTQYF
TRBV20-1	-	TRBJ1-5	16	many	TGCAGTGCTAGACCACAGGGAAGGGTTAGCAATCAGCCCCAGCATTTT	CSARPQGRVSNQPQHF
TRBV7-8	-	TRBJ2-7	14	many	TGTGCCAGCACCACCGGGACCCTGCCGCTAGAGCAGTACTTC	CASTTGTLPLEQYF
TRBV29-1	-	TRBJ2-1	14	many	TGCAGCGCTCCGGGACTCGAGATTCACAATGAGCAGTTCTTC	CSAPGLEIHNEQFF
TRBV2	-	TRBJ1-5	14	many	TGTGCCAGCAGTGACCAGGTTAGCAATCAGCCCCAGCATTTT	CASSDQVSNQPQHF
TRBV6-1	TRBD2	TRBJ2-7	15	many	TGTGCCAGCAGTTCCACCGGGACTACCCTCTACGAGCAGTACTTC	CASSSTGTTLYEQYF
TRBV12-3/TRBV12-4	TRBD2	TRBJ2-7	15	many	TGTGCCAGCAGCTTGACTAGCGGGCTTACCTACGAGCAGTACTTC	CASSLTSGLTYEQYF
TRBV7-2	-	TRBJ2-3	15	many	TGTGCCAGCAGCTTAAGCTTCAGGAGCACAGATACGCAGTATTTT	CASSLSFRSTDTQYF
TRBV12-3/TRBV12-4	TRBD1	TRBJ2-7	17	many	TGTGCCAGCAGTCGCCAGGGGACAGGGGGAATAATAAACGAGCAGTACTTC	CASSRQGTGGIINEQYF
TRBV6-2/TRBV6-3	-	TRBJ1-3	15	-	TGTGCCAGCGGACCTTCCGGGAGCTCTGGAAACACCATATATTTT	CASGPSGSSGNTIYF
TRBV5-1	-	TRBJ1-5	13	few	TGCGCCAGCAGTATGGACCCCAATCAGCCCCAGCATTTT	CASSMDPNQPQHF
TRBV7-9	TRBD1	TRBJ1-1	16	few	TGTGCCAGCAGACACGACGGACAGGCCGAGGGAACTGAAGCTTTCTTT	CASRHDGQAEGTEAFF
TRBV18	-	TRBJ2-7	13	many	TGTGCCAGCTCACCAGGCGGGATCTACGAGCAGTACTTC	CASSPGGIYEQYF
TRBV18	-	TRBJ2-5	15	many	TGTGCCAGCTCACCGCTTGGGACCCCCCAAGAGACCCAGTACTTC	CASSPLGTPQETQYF
TRBV30	-	TRBJ2-1	14	many	TGTGCCTGGAGTGCCCATGGAGGTGCAAATGAGCAGTTCTTC	CAWSAHGGANEQFF
TRBV12-3/TRBV12-4	-	TRBJ1-5	12	few	TGTGCCAGCAGTTTGTATCTTCAGCCCCAGCATTTT	CASSLYLQPQHF
TRBV2	-	TRBJ2-1	12	many	TGTGCCAGCAGTGGGGAATACAATGAGCAGTTCTTC	CASSGEYNEQFF
TRBV27	TRBD2	TRBJ2-2	15	few	TGTGCCAGCAGGGGACTAGCGGGGGCCACCGGGGAGCTGTTTTTT	CASRGLAGATGELFF
TRBV5-6	TRBD2	TRBJ2-3	18	few	TGTGCCAGCAGCTTGGTGGTGACCGCACTAGCGGGAGTAGATACGCAGTATTTT	CASSLVVTALAGVDTQYF
TRBV5-1	-	TRBJ1-5	13	-	TGCGCCAGCAGCTTGCAGGCCGATCAGCCCCAGCATTTT	CASSLQADQPQHF
TRBV28	-	TRBJ1-2	11	many	TGTGCCAGCAGTTTATATAGTGGCTACACCTTC	CASSLYSGYTF
TRBV6-2/TRBV6-3	-	TRBJ2-2	14	few	TGTGCCAGCAGATCCGGGCCGTTGACCGGGGAGCTGTTTTTT	CASRSGPLTGELFF
TRBV20-1	TRBD2	TRBJ2-1	14	many	TGCAGTGCCCCGGGACTAGCCGTTTGGAATGAGCAGTTCTTC	CSAPGLAVWNEQFF
TRBV19	-	TRBJ1-1	14	many	TGTGCCAGTAGTATTGAGTCGAGACAGACTGAAGCTTTCTTT	CASSIESRQTEAFF
TRBV5-1	-	TRBJ2-7	14	many	TGCGCCAGCAGCTCCCCCGGGACACCCTACGAGCAGTACTTC	CASSSPGTPYEQYF
TRBV6-1	-	TRBJ1-6	12	few	TGTGCCAGCAGTGACTCGGGGTCACCCCTCCACTTT	CASSDSGSPLHF
TRBV2	-	TRBJ1-1	15	many	TGTGCCAGCAGAGACGACCCCCACATGAACACTGAAGCTTTCTTT	CASRDDPHMNTEAFF
TRBV5-1	TRBD2	TRBJ2-5	18	few	TGCGCCAGCAGCTCCAGATACGGACTAGCGGGAGGACAAGAGACCCAGTACTTC	CASSSRYGLAGGQETQYF
TRBV6-2/TRBV6-3	TRBD1	TRBJ1-2	13	few	TGTGCCAGCAGGGAGGGGGCTGACTATGGCTACACCTTC	CASREGADYGYTF
TRBV12-3/TRBV12-4	-	TRBJ1-2	14	many	TGTGCCAGCAGTCCGCCTGACAGGACGGCCGGCTACACCTTC	CASSPPDRTAGYTF
TRBV28	TRBD1	TRBJ1-5	16	few	TGTGCCAGCAGCCTAACATGGACAGGGTATAATCAGCCCCAGCATTTT	CASSLTWTGYNQPQHF
TRBV4-1	-	TRBJ1-2	13	-	TGCGCCAGCAGCCCGATTGGGGGCTATGGCTACACCTTC	CASSPIGGYGYTF
TRBV29-1	TRBD1	TRBJ1-2	15	many	TGCAGCGTCGCCAAAGGGACAGGGAGTGAGGATGGCTACACCTTC	CSVAKGTGSEDGYTF
TRBV28	TRBD2	TRBJ2-1	16	-	TGTGCCAGCAGTTTATTGCTAGCGGGAGCCTACAATGAGCAGTTCTTC	CASSLLLAGAYNEQFF
TRBV7-9	TRBD2	TRBJ2-2	17	few	TGTGCCAGCAGCCCAGCGGGGTCCGGGGCCACCGCCGGGGAGCTGTTTTTT	CASSPAGSGATAGELFF
TRBV11-2	-	TRBJ2-5	15	many	TGTGCCAGCAGCTTGGTCGTAACTTCCGACGAGACCCAGTACTTC	CASSLVVTSDETQYF
TRBV2	TRBD2	TRBJ2-4	15	many	TGTGCCAGCAGTCTTAGCGGGGCGGGCAAAAACATTCAGTACTTC	CASSLSGAGKNIQYF
TRBV10-3	-	TRBJ1-1	14	many	TGTGCCATCAGTTCACCGGCGAAGAACACTGAAGCTTTCTTT	CAISSPAKNTEAFF
TRBV5-1	-	TRBJ1-1	15	-	TGCGCCAGCAGCTTGCTTCAACAGGGAGGGACTGAAGCTTTCTTT	CASSLLQQGGTEAFF
TRBV4-2	-	TRBJ2-7	17	-	TGTGCCAGCAGCCAAGGTTTATTCCGGGACACCGATTACGAGCAGTACTTC	CASSQGLFRDTDYEQYF
TRBV20-1	-	TRBJ2-3	14	many	TGCAGTGCTAGAGGTTGGGGGAGCTCAGATACGCAGTATTTT	CSARGWGSSDTQYF
TRBV24-1	-	TRBJ1-1	12	many	TGTGCCACCAGTGACCCAAGTACTGAAGCTTTCTTT	CATSDPSTEAFF
TRBV15	TRBD1	TRBJ2-1	16	-	TGTGCCACCAGTCCTACGGACAGGGGGCTCTACAATGAGCAGTTCTTC	CATSPTDRGLYNEQFF
TRBV6-1	TRBD2	TRBJ2-7	15	-	TGTGCCAGCAGCCGGACTAGTGATGGCTCCTACGAGCAGTACTTC	CASSRTSDGSYEQYF
TRBV3-1	TRBD2	TRBJ2-7	17	many	TGTGCCAGCAGCCAACCTTCGGGCGGGAGGGCCGGATACGAGCAGTACTTC	CASSQPSGGRAGYEQYF